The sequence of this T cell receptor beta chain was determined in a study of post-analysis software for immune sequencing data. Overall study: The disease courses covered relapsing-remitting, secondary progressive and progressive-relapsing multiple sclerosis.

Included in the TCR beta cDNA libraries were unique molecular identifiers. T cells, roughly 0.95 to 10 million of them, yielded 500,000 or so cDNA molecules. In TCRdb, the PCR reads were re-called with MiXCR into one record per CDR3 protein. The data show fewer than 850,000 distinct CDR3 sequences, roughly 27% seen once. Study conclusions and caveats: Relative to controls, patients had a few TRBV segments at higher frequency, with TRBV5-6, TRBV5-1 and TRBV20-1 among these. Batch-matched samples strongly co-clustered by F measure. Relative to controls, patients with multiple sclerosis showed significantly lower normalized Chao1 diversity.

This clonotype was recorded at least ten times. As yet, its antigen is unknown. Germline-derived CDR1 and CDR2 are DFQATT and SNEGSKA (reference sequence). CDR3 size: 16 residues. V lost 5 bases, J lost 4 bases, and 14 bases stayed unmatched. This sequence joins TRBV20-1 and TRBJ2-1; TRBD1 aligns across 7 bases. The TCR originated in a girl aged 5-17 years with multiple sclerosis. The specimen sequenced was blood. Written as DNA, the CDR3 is TGCAGTGCTCACATAAGGCGCAGGGGGAGATACAATGAGCAGTTCTTC. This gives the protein CSAHIRRRGRYNEQFF.